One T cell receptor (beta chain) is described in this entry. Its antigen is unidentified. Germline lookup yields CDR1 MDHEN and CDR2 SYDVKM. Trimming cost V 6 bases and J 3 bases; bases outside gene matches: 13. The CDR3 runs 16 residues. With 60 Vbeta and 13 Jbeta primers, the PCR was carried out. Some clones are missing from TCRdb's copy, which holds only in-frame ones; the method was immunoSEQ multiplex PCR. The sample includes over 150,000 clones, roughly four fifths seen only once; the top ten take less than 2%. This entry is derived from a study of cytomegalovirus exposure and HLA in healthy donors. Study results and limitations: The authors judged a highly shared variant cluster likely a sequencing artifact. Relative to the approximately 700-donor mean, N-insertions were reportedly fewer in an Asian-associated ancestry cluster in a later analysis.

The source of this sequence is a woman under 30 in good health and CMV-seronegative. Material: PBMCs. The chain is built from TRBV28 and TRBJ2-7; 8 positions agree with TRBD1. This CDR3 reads CASRPLGQGSLYEQYF. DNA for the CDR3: TGTGCCAGCAGACCTCTCGGACAGGGCTCTCTCTACGAGCAGTACTTC.